The sequence of this T cell receptor beta chain was determined in a study of T cell repertoires in cytomegalovirus infection. Findings of the study overall: Cumulative frequency of public TCR beta families picked out carriers of CMV plus the relevant HLA. Across the ex vivo response, the dominant clonotypes were HLA-C-restricted CMV-specific TCR beta clonotypes.

Turning to this clonotype: The antigen remains unidentified. A read error may produce the germline difference seen at one junction end.

Each CDR3 protein gets one entry after TCRdb re-called the reads with MiXCR. The data hold fewer than 900,000 distinct CDR3 sequences, with 29% observed a single time. This clonotype was sampled from a human donor in good health (CMV status not recorded). Some clones in this sample may be carry-over from other donors' samples. The input for sequencing was cultured CD8+ T cells from PBMCs, taken from culture after CMV antigen stimulation.

The CDR3: CASGLGWGAPAPQETQYF. Here the CDR3 DNA reads TGTGCCAGCGGTTTAGGTTGGGGGGCACCGGCGCCACAAGAGACCCAGTACTTC. The chain combines TRBV12-3 or TRBV12-4 with TRBJ2-5, with D perhaps being TRBD1 or TRBD2 (6 bases each). CDR3 length: 18 residues.